These 21 T cell receptor beta chains share one sample of origin, sequenced in a study of blood T cell repertoires in COVID-19. TCRdb keeps only in-frame clones here, not all; method: immunoSEQ multiplex PCR. The table shows approximately 52,000 clones, with 75% to 90% occurring only once. The sequenced material came from peripheral blood. Every receptor here comes from a man in his sixties with active COVID-19.

CDR3 in amino acids: CASSTGGLETQYF. In nucleotides, the CDR3 is TGTGCCAGCAGCACGGGGGGGCTGGAGACCCAGTACTTC. The chain combines TRBV7-3 with TRBJ2-5, with 8 nucleotides matching TRBD2. Germline CDR1 is SGHTA and CDR2 is FQGTGA. The V and J ends lost 5 bases and 5 bases, in that order; junction bases with no gene match: 4. This CDR3 has 13 residues.

The chain couples TRBV5-4 to TRBJ1-1; TRBD1 matches at 8 bases. The V gene's germline CDR1 is SGHNT and CDR2 YYREEE (reference sequence). The CDR3 spans 14 residues. V dropped 4 bases and J dropped 0; count of bases not matched to a gene: 2. CDR3 residues: CASSRQGMNTEAFF. The CDR3, as DNA: TGTGCCAGCAGCCGACAGGGGATGAACACTGAAGCTTTCTTT. Together with reference TRBV5-4 and TRBJ1-1, the CDR3 gives the full variable domain: ETGVTQSPTHLIKTRGQQVTLRCSSQSGHNTVSWYQQALGQGPQFIFQYYREEENGRGNFPPRFSGLQFPNYSSELNVNALELDDSALYLCASSRQGMNTEAFFGQGTRLTVV.

The gene calls are TRBV19 and TRBJ1-3; D ambiguous. CDR1 and CDR2 (germline): LNHDA, SQIVND (reference sequence). The CDR3 consists of 15 residues. The V and J ends lost 5 bases and 1 base respectively, with 12 bases between them. In DNA form, the CDR3 reads TGTGCCAGTAGTTCCCGTCCCTATTCTGGAAACACCATATATTTT. Its translation: CASSSRPYSGNTIYF. Supplemented by reference TRBV19 and TRBJ1-3, the full variable domain reads DGGITQSPKYLFRKEGQNVTLSCEQNLNHDAMYWYRQDPGQGLRLIYYSQIVNDFQKGDIAEGYSVSREKKESFPLTVTSAQKNPTAFYLCASSSRPYSGNTIYFGEGSWLTVV.

The gene calls are TRBV2 and TRBJ1-5; TRBD1 matches 8 bases. The V segment lost 7 bases and the J segment 2 bases; nucleotides outside the gene matches: 4. CDR1 and CDR2 (germline): SNHLY, FYNNEI. The CDR3 totals 14 residues. The CDR3 region has the DNA TGTGCCAGCACTCCACAGGGGGGCAATCAGCCCCAGCATTTT. As protein: CASTPQGGNQPQHF. The whole variable domain, filled in from reference TRBV2 and TRBJ1-5, reads EPEVTQTPSHQVTQMGQEVILRCVPISNHLYFYWYRQILGQKVEFLVSFYNNEISEKSEIFDDQFSVERPDGSNFTLKIRSTKLEDSAMYFCASTPQGGNQPQHFGDGTRLSIL.

This chain uses TRBV10-2 with TRBJ2-5; the match to TRBD2 covers 11 bases. The CDR3 spans 15 residues. V lost 6 bases and J lost 5; bases outside the gene matches: 8. CDR1 and CDR2 from the germline V gene are WSHSY and SAAADI. Written as DNA, the CDR3 is TGCGCCAGCAGGGTAGCGGGAGGGGGGCAGGAGACCCAGTACTTC. Translated: CASRVAGGGQETQYF.

The chain recombines TRBV10-3 with TRBJ1-1, with unresolved D. Per the germline V gene, CDR1 is ENHRY and CDR2 is SYGVKD. V was shortened by 5 bases and J by 1 base, with 8 bases between the two germline ends. This CDR3 has 13 amino acids. CDR3 region: CAISNTENTEAFF. CDR3 coding DNA: TGTGCCATCAGTAACACAGAGAACACTGAAGCTTTCTTT.

This clone was observed once. The V gene is TRBV19, the J gene TRBJ2-1; D gene unclear. Trimming took 8 bases from V and 9 from J, leaving 14 bases between them. CDR1 is LNHDA, CDR2 SQIVND, per germline (reference sequence). This CDR3 comprises 12 residues. CDR3 in DNA: TGTGCCAGTTTGAGTCGGTTAAGTGAGCAGTTCTTC. Amino acids: CASLSRLSEQFF.

CDR3 in amino acids: CASSLKQGVVNTQYF. CDR3 DNA sequence: TGCGCCAGCAGCCTAAAACAGGGGGTTGTTAATACGCAGTATTTT. The V gene is TRBV4-3, the J gene TRBJ2-3, with 8 bases fitting TRBD1. Trimming took 4 bases from V and 7 from J; bases not matched to a gene: 10. Germline loops: CDR1 LGHNA, CDR2 YSLEER. The CDR3 loop spans 15 amino acids.

The CDR3 nucleotides are TGTGCCAGCAGCCAAGATGTAAGCGGGAGGGCAAAAGAGACCCAGTACTTC. Its translation is CASSQDVSGRAKETQYF. The V gene is TRBV4-2, the J gene TRBJ2-5; TRBD2 aligns across 10 bases. The germline CDR1 and CDR2 sequences are LGHNA and YNFKEQ. The trim removed 0 bases at V and 3 bases at J, leaving 7 bases unmatched. The CDR3 runs 17 residues.

In DNA form, the CDR3 reads TGTGCCAGCAGTTTCAGGGGCCCCGAAAAACTGTTTTTT. It is translated as CASSFRGPEKLFF. This sequence joins TRBV6-6 and TRBJ1-4; tentative D call: TRBD1 (6 bases). V was trimmed by 4 bases and J by 8 bases, leaving 11 bases between them. CDR1 is MNHNY and CDR2 is SVGAGI in the germline V gene (reference sequence). The CDR3 covers 13 residues.

The chain joins TRBV5-4 to TRBJ2-2, with TRBD2 identical over 8 bases. The ends lost 4 bases at V and 2 bases at J; junction bases unmatched: 7. The germline V gene encodes CDR1 SGHNT and CDR2 YYREEE (reference sequence). The CDR3 is 16 residues long. CDR3 sequence reads: CASSPPGLENTGELFF. CDR3 sequence (DNA): TGTGCCAGCAGCCCTCCGGGACTAGAAAACACCGGGGAGCTGTTTTTT.

This chain links TRBV7-2 with TRBJ2-2, with D tentatively TRBD1 (6 bases). V lost 5 bases and J 3 bases, leaving 10 bases between the germline ends. The CDR3 spans 14 residues. Germline loops: CDR1 SGHTA, CDR2 FQGNSA. CDR3 sequence (DNA): TGTGCCAGCAGCCCGCGACAGGACACCGGGGAGCTGTTTTTT. This translates into CASSPRQDTGELFF.

The count of this clone is one. The V and J genes are TRBV19 and TRBJ2-7; D may be TRBD1 (5 bases). Per germline, CDR1 LNHDA and CDR2 SQIVND (reference sequence). Trimming stripped 11 bases from V and 3 bases from J, with 17 bases between. The CDR3 has 13 residues. CDR3 bases: TGTGCCTCCAGCGACAGAGATTACTACGAGCAGTACTTC. Protein product: CASSDRDYYEQYF.

V gene TRBV27 combines with J gene TRBJ1-6; 10 bases match TRBD1. Germline V gene sequence: CDR1 MNHEY, CDR2 SMNVEV (reference sequence). This CDR3 is 14 amino acids long. Germline trimming cut 6 bases from V and 9 bases from J; bases unmatched to any gene: 5. The CDR3 sequence is CASSSRDRGSPLHF. CDR3 bases: TGTGCCAGCAGCTCCCGGGACAGGGGTTCACCCCTCCACTTT.

The rearrangement joins TRBV2 to TRBJ2-7, with TRBD1 matching 9 bases. The junction had 3 bases not matched to a gene; V was cut back by 8 bases and J by 7 bases. CDR1 is SNHLY and CDR2 is FYNNEI in the germline V gene. The CDR3 consists of 11 residues. CDR3 region: CASRTGVEQYF. The CDR3 coding sequence is TGTGCCAGCCGGACAGGGGTTGAGCAGTACTTC.

The chain carries TRBV4-3 and TRBJ2-1; 7 nucleotides line up with TRBD1. CDR3 length: 16 residues. Trimming took 0 bases from V and 6 from J; bases not matched to a gene: 8. Germline V gene lookup returns CDR1 LGHNA and CDR2 YSLEER. As DNA, the CDR3 is TGCGCCAGCAGCCAAGAGTTTGGGGACAGATCCAATGAGCAGTTCTTC. It yields the protein CASSQEFGDRSNEQFF.

This clone was recorded once. This chain joins TRBV6-5 and TRBJ1-2; 7 bases are a match to TRBD1. The CDR3 spans 14 residues. V lost 6 bases to trimming and J lost 0 bases; unmatched junction nucleotides: 4. Germline lookup yields CDR1 MNHEY and CDR2 SVGAGI. CDR3 coding DNA: TGTGCCAGCAGGGGACAGATTTCTAACTATGGCTACACCTTC. Amino acid sequence: CASRGQISNYGYTF.

The chain uses TRBV28 and TRBJ2-3; 7 positions agree with TRBD2. This CDR3 region has 15 residues. CDR1 and CDR2 from the germline V gene are MDHEN and SYDVKM. J lost 2 bases, V lost 3 bases, and 5 bases had no gene match. The CDR3 reads CASSFGGSLTDTQYF. CDR3 bases: TGTGCCAGCAGTTTCGGCGGGAGCCTCACAGATACGCAGTATTTT.

The V and J genes are TRBV9 and TRBJ2-1, with 9 positions matching TRBD2. Looked up from germline, CDR1 is SGDLS and CDR2 is YYNGEE. This CDR3 is 14 amino acids long. V dropped 3 bases and J dropped 3; count of bases not matched to a gene: 1. This CDR3 reads CASSATSGYNEQFF. The CDR3 nucleotides are TGTGCCAGCAGCGCGACTAGCGGCTACAATGAGCAGTTCTTC.

The chain employs TRBV7-9 and TRBJ2-3; 8 bases agree with TRBD2. CDR3 size: 15 residues. V dropped 3 bases and J dropped 0; count of bases not matched to a gene: 2. The V gene's germline CDR1 is SEHNR and CDR2 FQNEAQ (reference sequence). CDR3 residues: CASSFPSGSTDTQYF. CDR3 in DNA: TGTGCCAGCAGCTTTCCTAGCGGGAGCACAGATACGCAGTATTTT.

This rearrangement joins TRBV18 to TRBJ1-1; 8 bases map to TRBD1. CDR3 size: 12 residues. J gave up 7 bases and V 6 bases, and 4 bases lay outside the gene matches. Germline V gene lookup returns CDR1 KGHSH and CDR2 LQKENI. This CDR3 is CASSLTGVEAFF. CDR3 nucleotide sequence: TGTGCCAGCTCCTTGACAGGGGTTGAAGCTTTCTTT.